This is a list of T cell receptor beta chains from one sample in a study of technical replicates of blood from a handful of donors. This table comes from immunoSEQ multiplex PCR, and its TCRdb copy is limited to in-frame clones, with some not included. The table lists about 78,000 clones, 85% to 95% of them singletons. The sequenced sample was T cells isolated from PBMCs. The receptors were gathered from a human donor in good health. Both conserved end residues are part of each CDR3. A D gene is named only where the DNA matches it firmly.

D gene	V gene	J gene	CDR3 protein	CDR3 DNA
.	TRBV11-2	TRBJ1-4	CASSFSSTNEKLFF	TGTGCCAGCAGCTTCTCGTCAACTAATGAAAAACTGTTTTTT
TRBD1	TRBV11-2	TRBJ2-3	CASSQGVSTDTQYF	TGTGCCAGCAGCCAGGGGGTAAGCACAGATACGCAGTATTTT
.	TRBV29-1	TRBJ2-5	CSVVVTGGETQYF	TGCAGCGTTGTAGTTACAGGCGGAGAGACCCAGTACTTC
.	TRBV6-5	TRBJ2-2	CASSYSRGPNTGELFF	TGTGCCAGCAGTTACTCGAGAGGTCCCAACACCGGGGAGCTGTTTTTT
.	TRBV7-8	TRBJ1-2	CASSFRTDLNIYGYTF	TGTGCCAGCAGCTTTAGGACAGACCTAAATATCTATGGCTACACCTTC
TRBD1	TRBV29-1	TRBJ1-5	CSLGPRGRYGQPQHF	TGCAGCCTCGGGCCGAGGGGGCGGTACGGTCAGCCCCAGCATTTT
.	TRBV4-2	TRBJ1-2	CASSQDRAGSYTF	TGTGCCAGCAGCCAAGACAGGGCGGGGAGCTACACCTTC
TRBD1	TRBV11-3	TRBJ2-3	CASSSNVWGGTGTDTQYF	TGTGCCAGCAGCTCAAATGTTTGGGGCGGGACAGGGACAGATACGCAGTATTTT
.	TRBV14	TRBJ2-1	CASSLGVEQFF	TGTGCCAGCAGCCTGGGAGTTGAGCAGTTCTTC
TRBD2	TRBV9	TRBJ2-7	CASSVTSGSYEQYF	TGTGCCAGCAGCGTTACTAGCGGCTCCTACGAGCAGTACTTC
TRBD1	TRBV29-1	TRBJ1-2	CSGDRADYGYTF	TGCAGCGGAGACAGGGCGGACTATGGCTACACCTTC
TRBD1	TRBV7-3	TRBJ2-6	CASSRTGTHSGANVLTF	TGTGCCAGCAGCCGGACAGGGACCCACTCTGGGGCCAACGTCCTGACTTTC
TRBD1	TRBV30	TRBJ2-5	CAWATGGAFETQYF	TGTGCCTGGGCGACAGGGGGCGCGTTCGAGACCCAGTACTTC
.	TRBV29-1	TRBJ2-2	CSVEATRNTGELFF	TGCAGCGTTGAAGCCACCAGGAACACCGGGGAGCTGTTTTTT
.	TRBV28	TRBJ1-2	CASSLRYYGYTF	TGTGCCAGCAGTTTACGGTACTATGGCTACACCTTC
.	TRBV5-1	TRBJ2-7	CASSLDAVSYEQYF	TGCGCCAGCAGCTTGGATGCAGTCTCCTACGAGCAGTACTTC
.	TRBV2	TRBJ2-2	CASSEAGQYTGELFF	TGTGCCAGCAGTGAGGCGGGACAGTACACCGGGGAGCTGTTTTTT